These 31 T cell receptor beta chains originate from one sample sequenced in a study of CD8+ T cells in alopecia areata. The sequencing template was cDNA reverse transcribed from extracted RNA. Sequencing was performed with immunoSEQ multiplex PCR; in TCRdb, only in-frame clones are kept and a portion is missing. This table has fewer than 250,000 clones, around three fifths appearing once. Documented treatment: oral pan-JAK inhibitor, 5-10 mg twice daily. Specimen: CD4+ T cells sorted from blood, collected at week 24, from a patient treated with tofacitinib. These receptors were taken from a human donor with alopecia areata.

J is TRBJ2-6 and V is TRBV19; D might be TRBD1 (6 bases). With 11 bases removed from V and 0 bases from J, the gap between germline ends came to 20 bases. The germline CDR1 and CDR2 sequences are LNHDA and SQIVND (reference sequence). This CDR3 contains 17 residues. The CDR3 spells CASYPGRGSSGANVLTF. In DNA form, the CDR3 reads TGTGCCTCATACCCCGGCAGGGGTAGCTCTGGGGCCAACGTCCTGACTTTC.

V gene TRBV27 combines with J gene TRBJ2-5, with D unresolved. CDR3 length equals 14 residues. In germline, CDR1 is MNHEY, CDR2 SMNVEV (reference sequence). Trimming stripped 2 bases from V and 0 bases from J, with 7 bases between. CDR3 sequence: CASSLTRYQETQYF. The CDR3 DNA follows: TGTGCCAGCAGTTTAACAAGGTACCAAGAGACCCAGTACTTC.

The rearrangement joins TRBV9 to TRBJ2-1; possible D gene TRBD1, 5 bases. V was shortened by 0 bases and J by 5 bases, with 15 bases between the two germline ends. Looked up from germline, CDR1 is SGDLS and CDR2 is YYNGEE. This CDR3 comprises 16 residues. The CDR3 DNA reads TGTGCCAGCAGCGTAGAGGCTATAGGACAAAACAATGAGCAGTTCTTC. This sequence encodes CASSVEAIGQNNEQFF.

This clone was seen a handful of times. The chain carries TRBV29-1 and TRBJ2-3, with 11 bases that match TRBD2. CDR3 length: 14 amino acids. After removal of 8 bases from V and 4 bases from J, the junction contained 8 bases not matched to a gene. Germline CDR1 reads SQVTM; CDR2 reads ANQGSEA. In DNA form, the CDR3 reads TGCAGCACCCTCTTAGCGGGGGGGCCAGATACGCAGTATTTT. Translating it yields CSTLLAGGPDTQYF.

The CDR3 DNA reads TGTGCCAGCAATCAGGACGGGGGGTCCTACGAGCAGTACTTC. It is translated as CASNQDGGSYEQYF. The J gene is TRBJ2-7, the V gene TRBV2; 7 bases line up with TRBD2. The germline CDR1 and CDR2 sequences are SNHLY and FYNNEI. Trimming removed 7 bases from V and 1 base from J; junction bases left unmatched: 7. CDR3 length equals 14 residues.

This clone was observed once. CDR3 loop: CASSQELAAYNEQFF. CDR3 sequence (DNA): TGCGCCAGCAGCCAAGAACTAGCCGCCTACAATGAGCAGTTCTTC. The chain recombines TRBV4-3 with TRBJ2-1, with D maybe TRBD2 (6 bases). V shed 0 bases and J shed 2 bases, with 8 bases lying between them. CDR3 length equals 15 residues. The germline V gene encodes CDR1 LGHNA and CDR2 YSLEER.

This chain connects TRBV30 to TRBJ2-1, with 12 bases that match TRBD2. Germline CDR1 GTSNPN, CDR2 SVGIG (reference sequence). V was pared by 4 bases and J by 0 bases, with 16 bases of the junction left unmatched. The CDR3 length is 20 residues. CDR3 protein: CAWTSIFRTSGESSYNEQFF. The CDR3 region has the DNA TGTGCCTGGACCTCCATCTTTAGGACTAGCGGGGAAAGCTCCTACAATGAGCAGTTCTTC.

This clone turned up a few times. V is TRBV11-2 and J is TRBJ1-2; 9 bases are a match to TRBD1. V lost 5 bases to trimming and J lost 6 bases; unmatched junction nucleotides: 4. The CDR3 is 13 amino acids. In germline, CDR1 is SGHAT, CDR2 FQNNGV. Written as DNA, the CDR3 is TGTGCCAGCAGCCCGGGACAGGGTCATGGCTACACCTTC. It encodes CASSPGQGHGYTF.

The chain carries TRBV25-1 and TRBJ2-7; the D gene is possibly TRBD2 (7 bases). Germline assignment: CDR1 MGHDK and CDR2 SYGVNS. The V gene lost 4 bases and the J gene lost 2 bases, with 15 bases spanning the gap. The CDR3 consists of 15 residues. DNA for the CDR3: TGTGCCAGCAGTGGCCAAGGGGGGGCTACCTACGAGCAGTACTTC. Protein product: CASSGQGGATYEQYF.

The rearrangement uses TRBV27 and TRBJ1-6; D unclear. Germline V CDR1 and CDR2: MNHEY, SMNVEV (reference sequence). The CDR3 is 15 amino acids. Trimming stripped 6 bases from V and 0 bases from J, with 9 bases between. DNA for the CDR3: TGTGCCAGCAGAGACGGAAGCTCCTATAATTCACCCCTCCACTTT. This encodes CASRDGSSYNSPLHF.

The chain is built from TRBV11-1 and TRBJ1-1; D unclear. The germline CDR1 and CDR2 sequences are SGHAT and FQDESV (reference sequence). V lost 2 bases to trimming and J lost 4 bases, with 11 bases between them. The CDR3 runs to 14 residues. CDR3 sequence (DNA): TGTGCCAGCAGCTTATTAGAGGATACCACTGAAGCTTTCTTT. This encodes CASSLLEDTTEAFF. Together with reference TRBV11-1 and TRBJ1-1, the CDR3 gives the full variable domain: EAEVAQSPRYKITEKSQAVAFWCDPISGHATLYWYRQILGQGPELLVQFQDESVVDDSQLPKDRFSAERLKGVDSTLKIQPAELGDSAMYLCASSLLEDTTEAFFGQGTRLTVV.

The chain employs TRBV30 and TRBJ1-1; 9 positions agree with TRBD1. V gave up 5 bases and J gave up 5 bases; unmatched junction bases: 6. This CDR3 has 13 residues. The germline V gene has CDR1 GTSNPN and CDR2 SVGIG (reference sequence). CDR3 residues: CAWEQGARTEAFF. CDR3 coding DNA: TGTGCCTGGGAACAGGGGGCGCGGACTGAAGCTTTCTTT.

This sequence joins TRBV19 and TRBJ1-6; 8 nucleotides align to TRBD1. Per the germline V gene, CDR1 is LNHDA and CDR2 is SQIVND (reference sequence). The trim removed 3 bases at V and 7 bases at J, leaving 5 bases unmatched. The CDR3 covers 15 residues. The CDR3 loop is CASSIAGTGNSPLHF. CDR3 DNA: TGTGCCAGTAGTATCGCCGGGACAGGAAATTCACCCCTCCACTTT.

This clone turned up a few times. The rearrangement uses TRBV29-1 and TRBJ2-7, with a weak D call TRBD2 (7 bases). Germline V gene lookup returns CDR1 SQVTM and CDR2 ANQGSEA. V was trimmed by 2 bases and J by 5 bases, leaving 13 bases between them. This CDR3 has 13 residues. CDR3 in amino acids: CSVEPWGGNEQYF. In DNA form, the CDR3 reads TGCAGCGTTGAACCATGGGGGGGCAACGAGCAGTACTTC.

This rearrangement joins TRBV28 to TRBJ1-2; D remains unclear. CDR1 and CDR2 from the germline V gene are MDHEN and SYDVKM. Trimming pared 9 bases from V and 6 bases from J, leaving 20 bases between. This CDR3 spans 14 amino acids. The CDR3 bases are TGTGCCAGTACGGTCTCTGGTGCCCGAAATGGCTACACCTTC. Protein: CASTVSGARNGYTF.

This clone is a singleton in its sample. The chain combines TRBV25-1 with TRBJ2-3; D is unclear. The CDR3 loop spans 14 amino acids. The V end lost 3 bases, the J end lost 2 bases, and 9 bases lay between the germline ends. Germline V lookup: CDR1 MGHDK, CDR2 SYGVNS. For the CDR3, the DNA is TGTGCCAGCAGTGATGGGATTTTCACAGATACGCAGTATTTT. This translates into CASSDGIFTDTQYF.

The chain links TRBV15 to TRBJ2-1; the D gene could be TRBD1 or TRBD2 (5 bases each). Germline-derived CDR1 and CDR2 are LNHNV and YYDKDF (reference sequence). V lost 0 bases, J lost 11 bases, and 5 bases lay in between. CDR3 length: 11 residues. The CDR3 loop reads CATSREGQQFF. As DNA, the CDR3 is TGTGCCACCAGCAGAGAGGGACAGCAGTTCTTC.

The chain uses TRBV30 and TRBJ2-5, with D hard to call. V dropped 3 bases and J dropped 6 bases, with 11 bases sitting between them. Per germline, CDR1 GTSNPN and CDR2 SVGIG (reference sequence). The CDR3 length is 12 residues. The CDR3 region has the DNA TGTGCCTGGAGACGGTCAGAAAAGACCCAGTACTTC. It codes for CAWRRSEKTQYF.

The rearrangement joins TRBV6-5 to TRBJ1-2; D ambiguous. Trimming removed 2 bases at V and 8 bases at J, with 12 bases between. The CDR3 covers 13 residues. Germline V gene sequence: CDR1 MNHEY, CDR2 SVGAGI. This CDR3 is CASSYEAAGGYTF. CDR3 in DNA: TGTGCCAGCAGTTACGAGGCCGCGGGGGGCTACACCTTC.

The CDR3 is CASSVGTAYNEQFF. CDR3 sequence (DNA): TGTGCCAGCAGCGTAGGCACAGCTTACAATGAGCAGTTCTTC. V is TRBV9 and J is TRBJ2-1; no definite D call. The CDR3 is 14 amino acids. Germline loops: CDR1 SGDLS, CDR2 YYNGEE. V gave up 0 bases and J gave up 4 bases, with 8 bases separating them. The entire variable domain, with the rest obtained from reference TRBV9 and TRBJ2-1, is as follows: DSGVTQTPKHLITATGQRVTLRCSPRSGDLSVYWYQQSLDQGLQFLIQYYNGEERAKGNILERFSAQQFPDLHSELNLSSLELGDSALYFCASSVGTAYNEQFFGPGTRLTVL.

The CDR3 DNA follows: TGTGCCAGCAGTCCTAGGACTAGCGGGGGGCAAGGCATTCAGTACTTC. This encodes CASSPRTSGGQGIQYF. V usage is TRBV25-1 and J usage is TRBJ2-4, with 14 bases lining up with TRBD2. Germline CDR1 and CDR2: MGHDK and SYGVNS. This CDR3 contains 16 residues. J gave up 9 bases and V 5 bases, and 9 bases lay outside the gene matches.

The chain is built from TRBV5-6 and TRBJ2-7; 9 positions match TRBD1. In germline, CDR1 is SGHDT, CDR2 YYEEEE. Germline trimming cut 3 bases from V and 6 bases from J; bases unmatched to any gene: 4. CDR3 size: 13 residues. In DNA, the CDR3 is TGTGCCAGCAGCTCGGGACAGGGCCGCGAGCAGTACTTC. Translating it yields CASSSGQGREQYF.

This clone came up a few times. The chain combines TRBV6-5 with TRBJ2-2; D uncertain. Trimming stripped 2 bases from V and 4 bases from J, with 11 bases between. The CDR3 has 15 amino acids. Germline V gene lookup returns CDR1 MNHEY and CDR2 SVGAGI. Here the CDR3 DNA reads TGTGCCAGCAGTTACCGCGGAATGGGCACCGGGGAGCTGTTTTTT. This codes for CASSYRGMGTGELFF.

CDR3: CAISDQGGSYEQYF. The CDR3 DNA follows: TGTGCCATCAGTGATCAGGGTGGATCCTACGAGCAGTACTTC. V is TRBV10-3 and J is TRBJ2-7; maybe TRBD1 (5 bases). CDR1 and CDR2 from the germline V gene are ENHRY and SYGVKD. The CDR3 is 14 amino acids. With 3 bases removed from V and 1 base from J, the gap between germline ends came to 10 bases.

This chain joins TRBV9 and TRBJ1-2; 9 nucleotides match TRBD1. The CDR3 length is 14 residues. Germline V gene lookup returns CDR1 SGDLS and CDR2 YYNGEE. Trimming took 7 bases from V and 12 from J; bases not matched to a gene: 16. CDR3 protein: CASSTGSDRGGNTF. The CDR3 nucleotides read TGTGCCAGCTCGACCGGTTCGGACAGGGGTGGAAACACCTTC.

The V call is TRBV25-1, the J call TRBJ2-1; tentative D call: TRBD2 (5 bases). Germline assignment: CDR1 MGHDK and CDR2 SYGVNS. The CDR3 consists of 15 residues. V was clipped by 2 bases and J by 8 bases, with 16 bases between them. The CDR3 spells CASSEEARDKDEQFF. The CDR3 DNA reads TGTGCCAGCAGTGAAGAGGCCCGGGATAAGGATGAGCAGTTCTTC. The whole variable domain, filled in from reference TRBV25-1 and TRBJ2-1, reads EADIYQTPRYLVIGTGKKITLECSQTMGHDKMYWYQQDPGMELHLIHYSYGVNSTEKGDLSSESTVSRIRTEHFPLTLESARPSHTSQYLCASSEEARDKDEQFFGPGTRLTVL.

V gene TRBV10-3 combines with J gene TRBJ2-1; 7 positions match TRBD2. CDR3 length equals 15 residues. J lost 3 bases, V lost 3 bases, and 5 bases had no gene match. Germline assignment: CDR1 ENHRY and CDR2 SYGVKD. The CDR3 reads CAISDMGGDYNEQFF. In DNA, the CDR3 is TGTGCCATCAGTGACATGGGAGGGGACTACAATGAGCAGTTCTTC.

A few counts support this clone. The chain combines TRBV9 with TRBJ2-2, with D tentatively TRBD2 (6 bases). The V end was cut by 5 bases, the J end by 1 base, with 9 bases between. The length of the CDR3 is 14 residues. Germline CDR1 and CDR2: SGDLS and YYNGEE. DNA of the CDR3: TGTGCCAGCAGGGCGGGGTTGAACACCGGGGAGCTGTTTTTT. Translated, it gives CASRAGLNTGELFF.

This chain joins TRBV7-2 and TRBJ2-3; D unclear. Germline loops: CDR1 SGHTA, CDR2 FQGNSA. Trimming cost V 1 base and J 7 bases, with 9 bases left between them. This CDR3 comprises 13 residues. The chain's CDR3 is CASSLVELNTQYF. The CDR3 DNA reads TGTGCCAGCAGCTTAGTAGAGTTGAATACGCAGTATTTT.

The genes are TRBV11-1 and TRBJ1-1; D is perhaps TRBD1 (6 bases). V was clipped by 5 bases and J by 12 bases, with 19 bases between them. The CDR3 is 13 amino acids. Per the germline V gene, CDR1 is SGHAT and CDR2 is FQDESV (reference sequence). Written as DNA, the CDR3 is TGTGCCAGCAGCCTTATGCAGGGGCGCCGAACTTTCTTT. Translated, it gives CASSLMQGRRTFF.

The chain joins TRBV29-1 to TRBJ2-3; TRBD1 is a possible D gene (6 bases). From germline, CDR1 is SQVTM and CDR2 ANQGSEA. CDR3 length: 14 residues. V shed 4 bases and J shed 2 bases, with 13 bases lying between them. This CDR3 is CSVAQGPNTDTQYF. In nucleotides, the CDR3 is TGCAGCGTTGCACAGGGTCCCAACACAGATACGCAGTATTTT.